This TCR beta chain emerged from a study of T-cell memory formation after mild COVID-19. Notes on the study in general: Second-wave clones that peaked on day 37 lacked confirmed SARS-CoV-2 specificity.

5'RACE, which relied on constant-segment primers, yielded TCR alpha and TCR beta cDNA libraries carrying sample barcodes and UMIs. TCRdb re-derived calls from the 5' RACE reads in MiXCR, one entry per CDR3 protein. The table lists about 340,000 distinct CDR3 sequences, around 20% of them singletons. In its sample, this clonotype was seen a few times. What it binds is not known. The CDR3 is 14 residues long. Trimming removed 5 bases at V and 2 bases at J, with 10 bases between. The sequence was collected from an adult woman who had mild COVID-19 (a few samples of this study predate the infection). Cell type and time point are not known. The sequencing sample was made of PBMCs or a T cell subset sorted from them (not recorded which). The chain links TRBV12-3 or TRBV12-4 to TRBJ2-1; D remains ambiguous. Here the CDR3 DNA reads TGTGCCAGCAGTCCGCCAGGCGCCTACAATGAGCAGTTCTTC. Residues: CASSPPGAYNEQFF.